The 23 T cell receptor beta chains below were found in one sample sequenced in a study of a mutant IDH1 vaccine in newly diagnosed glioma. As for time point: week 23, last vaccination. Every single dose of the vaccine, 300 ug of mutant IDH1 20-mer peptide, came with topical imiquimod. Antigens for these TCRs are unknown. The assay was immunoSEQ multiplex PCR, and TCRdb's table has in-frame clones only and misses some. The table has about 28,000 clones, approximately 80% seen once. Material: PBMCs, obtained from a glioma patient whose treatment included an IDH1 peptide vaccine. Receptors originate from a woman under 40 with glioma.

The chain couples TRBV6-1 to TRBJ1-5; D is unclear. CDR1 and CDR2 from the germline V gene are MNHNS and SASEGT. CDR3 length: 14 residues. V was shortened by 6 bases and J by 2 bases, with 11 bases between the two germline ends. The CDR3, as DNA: TGTGCCAGCAGAATCGGCCGGGGCAATCAGCCCCAGCATTTT. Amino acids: CASRIGRGNQPQHF.

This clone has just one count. The CDR3 loop reads CASSLVVEETQYF. The DNA for the CDR3 is TGTGCCAGCAGCTTGGTTGTAGAAGAGACCCAGTACTTC. The rearrangement uses TRBV5-6 and TRBJ2-5; D gene ambiguous. The CDR3 extends over 13 amino acids. Trimming stripped 0 bases from V and 3 bases from J, with 6 bases between. Per the germline V gene, CDR1 is SGHDT and CDR2 is YYEEEE.

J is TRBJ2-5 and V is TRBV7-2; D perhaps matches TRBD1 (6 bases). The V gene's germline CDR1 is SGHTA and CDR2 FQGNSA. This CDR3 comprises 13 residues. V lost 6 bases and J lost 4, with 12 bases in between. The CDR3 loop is CASRRTGSETQYF. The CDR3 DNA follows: TGTGCCAGCAGACGCACAGGGTCAGAGACCCAGTACTTC.

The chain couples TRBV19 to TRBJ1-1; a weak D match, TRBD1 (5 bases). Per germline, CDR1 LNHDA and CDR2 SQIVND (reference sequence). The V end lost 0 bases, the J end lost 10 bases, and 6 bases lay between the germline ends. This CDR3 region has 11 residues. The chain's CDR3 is CASSIEGGAFF. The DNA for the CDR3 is TGTGCCAGTAGTATAGAGGGGGGAGCTTTCTTT.

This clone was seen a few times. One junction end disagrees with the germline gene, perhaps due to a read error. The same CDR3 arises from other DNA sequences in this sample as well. The CDR3 DNA sequence: TGTGCTAGCAGCCCCCTAGGATTCCAAGAGACCCAGTACTTC. This codes for CASSPLGFQETQYF. This chain links TRBV7-7 with TRBJ2-5; no clear D. The CDR3 extends over 14 amino acids. Germline lookup yields CDR1 SSHAT and CDR2 FNYEAQ (reference sequence). Based on the CDR3 plus reference TRBV7-7 and TRBJ2-5, the full variable domain is GAGVSQSPRYKVTKRGQDVTLRCDPISSHATLYWYQQALGQGPEFLTYFNYEAQPDKSGLPSDRFSAERPEGSISTLTIQRTEQRDSAMYRCASSPLGFQETQYFGPGTRLLVL.

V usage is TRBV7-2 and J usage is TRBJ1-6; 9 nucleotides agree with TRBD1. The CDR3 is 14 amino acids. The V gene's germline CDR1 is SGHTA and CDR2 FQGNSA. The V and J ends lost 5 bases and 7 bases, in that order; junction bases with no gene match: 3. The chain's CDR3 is CASSTGTGNSPLHF. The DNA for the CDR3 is TGTGCCAGCAGCACCGGGACAGGGAATTCACCCCTCCACTTT. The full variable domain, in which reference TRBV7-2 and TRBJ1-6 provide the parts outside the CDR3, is GAGVSQSPSNKVTEKGKDVELRCDPISGHTALYWYRQSLGQGLEFLIYFQGNSAPDKSGLPSDRFSAERTGGSVSTLTIQRTQQEDSAVYLCASSTGTGNSPLHFGNGTRLTVT.

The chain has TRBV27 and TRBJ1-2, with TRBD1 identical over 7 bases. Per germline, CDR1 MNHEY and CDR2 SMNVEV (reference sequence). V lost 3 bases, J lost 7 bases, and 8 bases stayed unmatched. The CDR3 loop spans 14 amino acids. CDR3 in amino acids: CASSFNDRAFGYTF. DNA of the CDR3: TGTGCCAGCAGTTTCAATGACAGGGCTTTTGGCTACACCTTC.

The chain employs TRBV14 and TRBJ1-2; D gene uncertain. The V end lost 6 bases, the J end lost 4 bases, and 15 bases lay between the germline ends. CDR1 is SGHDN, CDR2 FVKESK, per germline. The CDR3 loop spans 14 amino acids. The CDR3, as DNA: TGTGCCAGCAGACCCTTAGACGCTCCCTATGGCTACACCTTC. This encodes CASRPLDAPYGYTF.

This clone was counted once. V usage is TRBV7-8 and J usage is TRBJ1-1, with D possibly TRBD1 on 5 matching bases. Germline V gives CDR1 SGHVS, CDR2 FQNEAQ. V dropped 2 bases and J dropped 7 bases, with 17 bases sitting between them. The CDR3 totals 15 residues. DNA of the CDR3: TGTGCCAGCAGCTTAATAGTCCAGCAGGGTGTTGAAGCTTTCTTT. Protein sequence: CASSLIVQQGVEAFF.

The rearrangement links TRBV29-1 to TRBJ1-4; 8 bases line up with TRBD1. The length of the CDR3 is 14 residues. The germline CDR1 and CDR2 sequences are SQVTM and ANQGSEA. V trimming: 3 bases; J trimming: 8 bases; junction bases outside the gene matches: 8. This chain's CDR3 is CSVETGVGKEKLFF. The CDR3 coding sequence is TGCAGCGTTGAGACAGGGGTCGGGAAGGAAAAACTGTTTTTT.

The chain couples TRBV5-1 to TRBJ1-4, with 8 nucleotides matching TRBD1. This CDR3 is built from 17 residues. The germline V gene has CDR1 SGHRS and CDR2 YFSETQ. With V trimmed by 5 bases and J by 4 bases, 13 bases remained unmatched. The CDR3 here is CASSGGPDRGVNEKLFF. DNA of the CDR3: TGCGCCAGCAGTGGGGGGCCCGACAGGGGTGTTAATGAAAAACTGTTTTTT.

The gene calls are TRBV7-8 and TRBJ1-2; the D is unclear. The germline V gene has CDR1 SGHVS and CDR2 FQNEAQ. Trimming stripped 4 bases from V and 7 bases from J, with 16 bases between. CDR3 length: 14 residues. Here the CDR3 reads CASSSGKAGFGYTF. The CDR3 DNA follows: TGTGCCAGCAGCTCCGGGAAAGCGGGTTTTGGCTACACCTTC.

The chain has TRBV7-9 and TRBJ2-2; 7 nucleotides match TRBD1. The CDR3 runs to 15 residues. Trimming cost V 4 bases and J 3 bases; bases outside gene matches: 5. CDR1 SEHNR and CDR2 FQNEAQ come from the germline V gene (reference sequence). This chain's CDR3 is CASSSRDRYTGELFF. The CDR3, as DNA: TGTGCCAGCAGCTCCCGGGACAGATACACCGGGGAGCTGTTTTTT.

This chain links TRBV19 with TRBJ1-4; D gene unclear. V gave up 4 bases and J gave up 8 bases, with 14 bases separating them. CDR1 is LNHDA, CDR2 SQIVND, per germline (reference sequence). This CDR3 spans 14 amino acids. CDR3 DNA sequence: TGTGCCAGTAGTAGGGAAGGGATACGAGAAAAACTGTTTTTT. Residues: CASSREGIREKLFF.

This CDR3 is CASSLNGYTF. The CDR3 DNA reads as TGTGCCAGCAGCCTAAACGGCTACACCTTC. The V gene is TRBV2, the J gene TRBJ1-2; no definite D call. CDR1 and CDR2 (germline): SNHLY, FYNNEI. The CDR3 totals 10 residues. V lost 6 bases and J 8 bases, leaving 7 bases between the germline ends.

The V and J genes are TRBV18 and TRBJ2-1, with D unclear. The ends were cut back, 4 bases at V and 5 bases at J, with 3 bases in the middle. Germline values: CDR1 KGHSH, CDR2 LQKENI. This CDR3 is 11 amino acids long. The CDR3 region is CASSLNNEQFF. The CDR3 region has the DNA TGTGCCAGCTCACTAAACAATGAGCAGTTCTTC. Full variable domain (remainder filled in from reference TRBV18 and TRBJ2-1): NAGVMQNPRHLVRRRGQEARLRCSPMKGHSHVYWYRQLPEEGLKFMVYLQKENIIDESGMPKERFSAEFPKEGPSILRIQQVVRGDSAAYFCASSLNNEQFFGPGTRLTVL.

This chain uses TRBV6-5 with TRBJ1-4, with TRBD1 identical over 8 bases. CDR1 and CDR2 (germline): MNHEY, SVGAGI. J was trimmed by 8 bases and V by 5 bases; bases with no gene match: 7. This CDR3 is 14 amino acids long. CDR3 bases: TGTGCCAGCAGTCGAACGTGGACAGGGGAAAAACTGTTTTTT. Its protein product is CASSRTWTGEKLFF.

This CDR3 reads CASSWTGGPSYEQYF. CDR3 DNA sequence: TGTGCCAGCAGCTGGACAGGGGGCCCATCATACGAGCAGTACTTC. The chain couples TRBV13 to TRBJ2-5; 11 nucleotides agree with TRBD1. The J call may not be correct, given that the DNA end is closer to TRBJ2-7. Germline V gene lookup returns CDR1 PRHDT and CDR2 FYEKMQ (reference sequence). This CDR3 contains 15 residues.

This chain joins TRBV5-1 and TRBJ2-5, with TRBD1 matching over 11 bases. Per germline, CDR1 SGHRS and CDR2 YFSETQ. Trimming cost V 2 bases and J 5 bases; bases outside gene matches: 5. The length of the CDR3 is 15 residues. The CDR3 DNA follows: TGCGCCAGCAGCTTAGGGACAGGGGGGAAGGAGACCCAGTACTTC. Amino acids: CASSLGTGGKETQYF. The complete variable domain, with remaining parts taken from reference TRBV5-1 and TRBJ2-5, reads KAGVTQTPRYLIKTRGQQVTLSCSPISGHRSVSWYQQTPGQGLQFLFEYFSETQRNKGNFPGRFSGRQFSNSRSEMNVSTLELGDSALYLCASSLGTGGKETQYFGPGTRLLVL.

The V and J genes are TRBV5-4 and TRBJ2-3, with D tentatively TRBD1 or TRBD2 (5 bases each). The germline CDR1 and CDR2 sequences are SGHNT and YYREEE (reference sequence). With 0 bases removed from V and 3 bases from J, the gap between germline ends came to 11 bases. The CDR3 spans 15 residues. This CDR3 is CASSLEGPLTDTQYF. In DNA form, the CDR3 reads TGTGCCAGCAGCTTGGAGGGACCTCTAACAGATACGCAGTATTTT.

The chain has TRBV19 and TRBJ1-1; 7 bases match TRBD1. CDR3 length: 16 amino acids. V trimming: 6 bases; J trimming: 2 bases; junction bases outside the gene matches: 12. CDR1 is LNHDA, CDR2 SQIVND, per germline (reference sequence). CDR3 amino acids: CASSPPTGYRNTEAFF. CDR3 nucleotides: TGTGCCAGTAGCCCACCGACAGGGTACCGAAACACTGAAGCTTTCTTT.

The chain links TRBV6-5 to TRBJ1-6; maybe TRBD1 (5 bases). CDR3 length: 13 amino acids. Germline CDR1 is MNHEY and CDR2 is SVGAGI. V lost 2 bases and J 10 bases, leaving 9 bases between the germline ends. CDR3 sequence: CASSYAQVSPLHF. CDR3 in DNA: TGTGCCAGCAGTTACGCACAGGTCTCACCCCTCCACTTT.

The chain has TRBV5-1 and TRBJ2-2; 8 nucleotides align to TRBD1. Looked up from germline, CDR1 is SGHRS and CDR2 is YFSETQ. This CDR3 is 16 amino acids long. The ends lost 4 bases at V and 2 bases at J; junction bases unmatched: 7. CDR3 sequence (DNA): TGCGCCAGCAGCACCCGGACAGGGAGAAACACCGGGGAGCTGTTTTTT. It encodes CASSTRTGRNTGELFF. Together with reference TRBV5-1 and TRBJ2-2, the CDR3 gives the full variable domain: KAGVTQTPRYLIKTRGQQVTLSCSPISGHRSVSWYQQTPGQGLQFLFEYFSETQRNKGNFPGRFSGRQFSNSRSEMNVSTLELGDSALYLCASSTRTGRNTGELFFGEGSRLTVL.